The rows below give T cell receptor beta chains drawn from one sample of a study of circulating CD8 cells and anti-PD-1 response in melanoma. TCRdb re-called the reads with MiXCR, one entry per CDR3 protein. The sample includes some 1,000 distinct CDR3 sequences, approximately 8.8% seen only once; the top ten take about 17%. The source material was CD8+ T cells from PBMCs, sampled at baseline or after one month of anti-PD-1 therapy (not recorded which). The receptor source for this set is a human donor with melanoma. Each CDR3 is given with its conserved first and last residue. D genes are given only for firm matches. Size values are once, few and many counts, or a class for expanded clones, and some rows have none.

size: medium-sized; J: TRBJ2-1; V: TRBV12-3/TRBV12-4; D: TRBD2; DNA: TGTGCCAGCAGTTTCCGGGACTACCGGAACAATGAGCAGTTCTTC; CDR3: CASSFRDYRNNEQFF
size: medium-sized; J: TRBJ2-1; V: TRBV27; D: -; DNA: TGTGCCAGCACTCCCTTGGGGGCCTCCTACAATGAGCAGTTCTTC; CDR3: CASTPLGASYNEQFF
size: large; J: TRBJ2-3; V: TRBV27; D: -; DNA: TGTGCCAGCAGTTCCCGCCTAGTTGCGGATACGCAGTATTTT; CDR3: CASSSRLVADTQYF
size: large; J: TRBJ2-2; V: TRBV6-5; D: TRBD2; DNA: TGTGCCAGCAGTTACACTAGCGAGAACACCGGGGAGCTGTTTTTT; CDR3: CASSYTSENTGELFF
size: large; J: TRBJ2-7; V: TRBV7-3; D: TRBD1; DNA: TGTGCCAGCAGCCGGGGACAGGGGAGGGAGCAGTACTTC; CDR3: CASSRGQGREQYF
size: few; J: TRBJ2-1; V: TRBV7-3; D: TRBD2; DNA: TGTGCCAGCAGCCCCCTAGCGGGGTTATACAATGAGCAGTTCTTC; CDR3: CASSPLAGLYNEQFF
size: medium-sized; J: TRBJ2-7; V: TRBV6-2/TRBV6-3; D: -; DNA: TGTGCCAGCAGTTTTCCGGCGGCATCCGGCGGGGAGCAGTACTTC; CDR3: CASSFPAASGGEQYF
size: large; J: TRBJ2-7; V: TRBV27; D: TRBD1; DNA: TGTGCCAGCAGTCCGGGACAGGGGGCCAGGGAGCAGTACTTC; CDR3: CASSPGQGAREQYF
size: large; J: TRBJ2-2; V: TRBV29-1; D: TRBD2; DNA: TGCAGCGTTGAGGGAGGGAGCGACACCGGGGAGCTGTTTTTT; CDR3: CSVEGGSDTGELFF
size: medium-sized; J: TRBJ2-3; V: TRBV7-8; D: -; DNA: TGTGCCAGCAGCTTAGTAGTTTCAGATACGCAGTATTTT; CDR3: CASSLVVSDTQYF
size: large; J: TRBJ1-5; V: TRBV5-1; D: -; DNA: TGCGCCAGCAGCTTGGCCGGGGATCAGCCCCAGCATTTT; CDR3: CASSLAGDQPQHF
size: hyperexpanded; J: TRBJ2-7; V: TRBV7-9; D: -; DNA: -; CDR3: CASSFGAGAYEQYF
size: large; J: TRBJ1-5; V: TRBV4-3; D: TRBD1; DNA: TGCGCCAGCAGCCAAGACAGGACAGGGGATAATCAGCCCCAGCATTTT; CDR3: CASSQDRTGDNQPQHF
size: medium-sized; J: TRBJ1-6; V: TRBV4-1; D: -; DNA: TGCGCCAGCAGCCAAGAAGGACCGGCGGGCCCCCTCCACTTT; CDR3: CASSQEGPAGPLHF
size: medium-sized; J: TRBJ1-5; V: TRBV19; D: -; DNA: TGTGCCAGTAGTTCCCAGACGGTGGACAGAAACAATCAGCCCCAGCATTTT; CDR3: CASSSQTVDRNNQPQHF
size: -; J: TRBJ2-7; V: TRBV19; D: -; DNA: TGTGCCAGTAGTATAGTGGAGGGCTCCTACGAGCAGTACTTC; CDR3: CASSIVEGSYEQYF
size: medium-sized; J: TRBJ2-3; V: TRBV7-2; D: TRBD2; DNA: TGTGCCAGCAGCCGCAGCGGGGCTAGTCCGGATACGCAGTATTTT; CDR3: CASSRSGASPDTQYF